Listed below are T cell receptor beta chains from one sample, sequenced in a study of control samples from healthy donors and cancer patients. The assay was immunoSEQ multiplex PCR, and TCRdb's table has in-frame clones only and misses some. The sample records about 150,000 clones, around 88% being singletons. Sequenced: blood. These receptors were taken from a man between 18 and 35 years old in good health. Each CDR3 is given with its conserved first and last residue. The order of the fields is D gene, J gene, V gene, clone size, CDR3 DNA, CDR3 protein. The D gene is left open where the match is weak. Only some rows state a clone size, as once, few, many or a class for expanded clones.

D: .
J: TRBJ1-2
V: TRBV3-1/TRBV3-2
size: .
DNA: TGTGCCAGCAGCCAAGTCTCCAGGTATGGCTACACCTTC
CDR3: CASSQVSRYGYTF

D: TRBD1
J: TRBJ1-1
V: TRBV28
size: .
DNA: TGTGCCAGCAGTTTCAGGGGGTTAGCTTTCTTT
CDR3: CASSFRGLAFF

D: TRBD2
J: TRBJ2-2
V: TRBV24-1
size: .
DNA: TGTGCCACCAGTGACGGCCACCCCCTAGCGGGGGGGCGGACCGGGGAGCTGTTTTTT
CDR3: CATSDGHPLAGGRTGELFF

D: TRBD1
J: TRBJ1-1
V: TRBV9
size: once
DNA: TGTGCCAGCAGCGTGTCGACAGGGGTCAACACTGAAGCTTTCTTT
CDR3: CASSVSTGVNTEAFF

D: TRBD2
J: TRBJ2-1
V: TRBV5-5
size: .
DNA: TGTGCCAGCAGCTTGGAGCTTGGTCTAGCGGGGGGCGAGCAGTTCTTC
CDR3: CASSLELGLAGGEQFF

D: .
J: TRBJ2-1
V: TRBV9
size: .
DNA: TGTGCCAGCAGCTACAGTAAAGCTAGTGGCCACAATGAGCAGTTCTTC
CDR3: CASSYSKASGHNEQFF

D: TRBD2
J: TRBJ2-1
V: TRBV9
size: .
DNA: TGTGCCAGCAGCGTAGACAAGGGGCGACTAGCGTACTACAATGAGCAGTTCTTC
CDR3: CASSVDKGRLAYYNEQFF

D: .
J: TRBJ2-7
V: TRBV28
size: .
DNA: TGTGCCAGCAGTTTACGCGGGGTTCCTTCCTACGAGCAGTACTTC
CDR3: CASSLRGVPSYEQYF

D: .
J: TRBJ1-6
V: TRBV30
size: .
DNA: TGTGCCTGGAGTTTGGGGGAAGCGGAATCCTATAATTCACCCCTCCACTTT
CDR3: CAWSLGEAESYNSPLHF

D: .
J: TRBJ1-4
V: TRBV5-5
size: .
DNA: TGTGCCAGCAGCTTGCTTTGGACGGTTGAAAAACTGTTTTTT
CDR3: CASSLLWTVEKLFF

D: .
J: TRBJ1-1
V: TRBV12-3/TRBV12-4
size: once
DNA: TGTGCCAGCAGTCTGCTGGGGACGTCTCAGGCTTTCTTT
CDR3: CASSLLGTSQAFF

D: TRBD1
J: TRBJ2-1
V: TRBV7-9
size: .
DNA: TGTGCCAGCAGCCCCGGGGACAGCTCCTACAATGAGCAGTTCTTC
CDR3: CASSPGDSSYNEQFF

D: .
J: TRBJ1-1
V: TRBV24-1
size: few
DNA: TGTGCCACCAGTTCCCCGGGCATTAACACTGAAGCTTTCTTT
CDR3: CATSSPGINTEAFF

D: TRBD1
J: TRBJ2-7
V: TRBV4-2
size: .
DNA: TGTGCCAGCAGCCAACCAAGGGACAGAAGCTACGAGCAGTACTTC
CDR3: CASSQPRDRSYEQYF

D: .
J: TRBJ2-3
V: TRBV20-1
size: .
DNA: TGCAGTGCCCGGACAGACCATACGCAGTATTTT
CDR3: CSARTDHTQYF

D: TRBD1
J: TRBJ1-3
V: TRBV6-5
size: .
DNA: TGTGCCAGCAGGCGTCTCAGGGGGGACACCATATATTTT
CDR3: CASRRLRGDTIYF

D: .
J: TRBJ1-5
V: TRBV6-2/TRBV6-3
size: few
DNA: TGTGCCAGCAGTTACAGGGGGAATCAGCCCCAGCATTTT
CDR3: CASSYRGNQPQHF

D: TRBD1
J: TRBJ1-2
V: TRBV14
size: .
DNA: TGTGCCAGCAGCCTAGTCGGGACAGGGGCCCCCTATGGCTACACCTTC
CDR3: CASSLVGTGAPYGYTF

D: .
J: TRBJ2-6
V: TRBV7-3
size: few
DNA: TGTGCCAGCAGTAAAGCAGGGGCCAACGTCCTGACTTTC
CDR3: CASSKAGANVLTF

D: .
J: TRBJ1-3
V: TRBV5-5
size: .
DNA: TGTGCCAACAGCTTGGCCGGGGGTGGAAACACCATATATTTT
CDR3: CANSLAGGGNTIYF

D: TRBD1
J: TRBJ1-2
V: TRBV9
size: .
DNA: TGTGCCAGCAGCGTAGCGGGACAGCCTAACTATGGCTACACCTTC
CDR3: CASSVAGQPNYGYTF

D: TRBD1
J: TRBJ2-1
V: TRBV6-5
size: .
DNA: TGTGCCAGCAGTCCCAGGGGGCGTGGGGAGCAGTTCTTC
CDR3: CASSPRGRGEQFF

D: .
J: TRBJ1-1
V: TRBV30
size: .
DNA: TGTGCCTGGGATCCTGGGAACACTGAAGCTTTCTTT
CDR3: CAWDPGNTEAFF

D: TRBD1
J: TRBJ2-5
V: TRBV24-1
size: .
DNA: TGTGCCACCAGTGATACGGGGGGACAGGGGGCTTGGGAGACCCAGTACTTC
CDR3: CATSDTGGQGAWETQYF

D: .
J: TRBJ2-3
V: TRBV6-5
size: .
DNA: TGTGCCAGCAGTCAGGACAGGGAGGGAGATACGCAGTATTTT
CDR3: CASSQDREGDTQYF

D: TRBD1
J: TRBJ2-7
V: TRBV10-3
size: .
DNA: TGTGCCATCAGGGACGGGACAGGCTTGGACGAGCAGTACTTC
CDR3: CAIRDGTGLDEQYF

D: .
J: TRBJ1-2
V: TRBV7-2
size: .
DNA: TGTGCCAGCCTCTCAACCCCCCCGTCACTGAACTATGGCTACACCTTC
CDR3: CASLSTPPSLNYGYTF

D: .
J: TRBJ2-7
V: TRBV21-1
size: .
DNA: TGTGCCAGCCAGCGACAGGGTGGGGCCTACGAGCAGTACTTC
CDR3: CASQRQGGAYEQYF

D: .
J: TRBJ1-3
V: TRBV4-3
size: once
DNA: TGCGCCAGCAGCCAAGACTTAACAGCGGGAAACACCATATATTTT
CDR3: CASSQDLTAGNTIYF

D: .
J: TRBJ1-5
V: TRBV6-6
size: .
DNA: TGTGCCAGCAGTATCAGTTATAGCAATCAGCCCCAGCATTTT
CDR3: CASSISYSNQPQHF

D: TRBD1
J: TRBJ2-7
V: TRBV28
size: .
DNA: TGTGCCAGCAGTCCCCCGGGACAGGGATTCTACGAGCAGTACTTC
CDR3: CASSPPGQGFYEQYF

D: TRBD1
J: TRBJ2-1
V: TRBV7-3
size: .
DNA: TGTGCCAGCAGCTTGGGACAGGGTTCCTACAATGAGCAGTTCTTC
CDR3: CASSLGQGSYNEQFF

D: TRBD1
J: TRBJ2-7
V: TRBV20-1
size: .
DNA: TGCAGTGCTAGTCGGGACAGGGGCTACGAGCAGTACTTC
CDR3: CSASRDRGYEQYF

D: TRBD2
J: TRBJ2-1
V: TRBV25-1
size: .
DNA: TGTGCCAGCAGTGGAGACCGGGACTACCCTTTGAATGAGCAGTTCTTC
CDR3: CASSGDRDYPLNEQFF

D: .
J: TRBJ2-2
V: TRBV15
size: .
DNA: TGTGCCACCTTAAACGGAAACACCGGGGAGCTGTTTTTT
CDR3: CATLNGNTGELFF

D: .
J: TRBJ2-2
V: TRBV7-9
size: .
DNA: TGTGCCAGCAGCTTAGCGGATCGAGGAGAGCTGTTTTTT
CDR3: CASSLADRGELFF